Sequencing of this T cell receptor (beta chain) was carried out in a study of blood T cell repertoires in COVID-19. In the study overall: Some COVID-19 samples were acute and others convalescent; all came from the United States, Italy and Spain. The cDNA or gDNA used as material had been derived from T cells, B-cell-depleted T cells, or PBMCs.

This CDR3 contains 15 residues. CDR1 MNHEY and CDR2 SVGEGT come from the germline V gene. V trimming: 5 bases; J trimming: 5 bases; junction bases outside the gene matches: 12. Per the authors' pipeline: Amplification of reference gene primers provided the estimated nucleated cell counts. Some clones are missing from TCRdb's copy, which holds only in-frame ones; the method was immunoSEQ multiplex PCR. V and J calls and clone size follow that table, whereas D and trimming were derived from the DNA. Of under 140,000 clones listed, roughly four fifths were seen once; the top ten hold 15% to 20%. The TCR originated in an older woman with acute or convalescent COVID-19. This chain uses TRBV6-2 or TRBV6-3 with TRBJ2-7, with TRBD2 matching 7 bases. Sequencing input: peripheral blood. CDR3 region: CASSPSTLAAHEQYF. The CDR3 DNA reads as TGTGCCAGCAGTCCCTCCACCCTAGCGGCCCACGAGCAGTACTTC.